One and the same sample provided the 14 T cell receptor beta chains below, sequenced in a study of blood T cell repertoires in COVID-19. Data came from immunoSEQ multiplex PCR; TCRdb stores just in-frame clones and leaves some out. Seen here are 50,000 or so clones, around 79% observed once, and the top ten hold less than 20%. The specimen was peripheral blood. The source of these receptors is a human donor with active or convalescent COVID-19. The donor label of this sample is uncertain.

This chain joins TRBV4-1 and TRBJ2-5; no definite D call. V lost 4 bases and J 1 base, leaving 7 bases between the germline ends. The CDR3 spans 13 residues. Looked up from germline, CDR1 is MGHRA and CDR2 is YSYEKL. CDR3 nucleotides: TGCGCCAGCAGCCCCACGGGCCAAGAGACCCAGTACTTC. It codes for CASSPTGQETQYF.

The chain links TRBV9 to TRBJ1-5; 7 bases agree with TRBD1. Germline loops: CDR1 SGDLS, CDR2 YYNGEE. V shed 4 bases and J 7 bases; nucleotides not matched to a gene: 2. The CDR3 is 12 residues long. For the CDR3, the DNA is TGTGCCAGCAGCCAGGGGGGACAGCCCCAGCATTTT. This gives the protein CASSQGGQPQHF.

The table lists this clone with a count of one. The V gene is TRBV30, the J gene TRBJ2-1; a weak D match, TRBD1 (5 bases). V lost 4 bases and J 0 bases, leaving 13 bases between the germline ends. The germline gives CDR1 GTSNPN, CDR2 SVGIG (reference sequence). The CDR3 covers 15 residues. CDR3 amino acids: CAWTTGLSSYNEQFF. The CDR3 nucleotides read TGTGCCTGGACCACAGGATTGAGCTCCTACAATGAGCAGTTCTTC.

This clone was recorded a few times. The gene calls are TRBV7-2 and TRBJ2-3, with 10 nucleotides matching TRBD2. The CDR3 is 17 amino acids. The germline gives CDR1 SGHTA, CDR2 FQGNSA. Germline trimming cut 0 bases from V and 0 bases from J; bases unmatched to any gene: 3. The CDR3 here is CASSLALAGVSTDTQYF. The CDR3 region has the DNA TGTGCCAGCAGCTTAGCGCTAGCGGGAGTGAGCACAGATACGCAGTATTTT.

This chain connects TRBV28 to TRBJ1-1; D remains unclear. V lost 0 bases and J lost 10, with 18 bases in between. CDR1 is MDHEN, CDR2 SYDVKM, per germline. The CDR3 loop spans 15 amino acids. The CDR3 DNA sequence: TGTGCCAGCAGTTTATGGTCGCGGGAGGGAAAGGGAGCTTTCTTT. Its protein product is CASSLWSREGKGAFF.

J is TRBJ2-2 and V is TRBV11-2; 7 bases fit TRBD1. This CDR3 is built from 19 residues. Germline V gives CDR1 SGHAT, CDR2 FQNNGV. The junction had 16 bases not matched to a gene; V was cut back by 2 bases and J by 4 bases. The CDR3 DNA is TGTGCCAGCAGCTTAAGGATTTGGGAGACAGGGTCGAGCACCGGGGAGCTGTTTTTT. As protein: CASSLRIWETGSSTGELFF.

The chain carries TRBV6-1 and TRBJ2-3; D is possibly TRBD2 (5 bases). The CDR3 length is 15 residues. CDR1 is MNHNS, CDR2 SASEGT, per germline. Trimming removed 6 bases at V and 4 bases at J, with 17 bases between. CDR3 residues: CASRGRERVADTQYF. In nucleotides, the CDR3 is TGTGCCAGCAGGGGGAGAGAACGGGTGGCAGATACGCAGTATTTT.

The V and J genes are TRBV20-1 and TRBJ2-7, with 8 bases identical to TRBD2. V dropped 3 bases and J dropped 6; count of bases not matched to a gene: 10. The germline V gene encodes CDR1 DFQATT and CDR2 SNEGSKA (reference sequence). The CDR3 loop spans 14 amino acids. The CDR3 sequence is CSASATGGRREQYF. The DNA of the CDR3 is TGCAGTGCTAGTGCTACAGGCGGGAGGCGCGAGCAGTACTTC.

This sequence joins TRBV4-1 and TRBJ1-1; 7 bases are shared with TRBD1. The CDR3 length is 14 residues. The J segment lost 6 bases and the V segment lost 5 bases, leaving 9 bases of the junction unmatched. The V gene's germline CDR1 is MGHRA and CDR2 YSYEKL. The CDR3 DNA is TGCGCCAGCAGCGCGGCCCAAGGGGGCGCTGAAGCTTTCTTT. This translates into CASSAAQGGAEAFF.

The chain has TRBV28 and TRBJ1-2, with D perhaps matching TRBD1 (5 bases). The CDR3 runs 13 residues. Trimming took 6 bases from V and 7 from J, leaving 15 bases between them. The germline CDR1 and CDR2 sequences are MDHEN and SYDVKM. CDR3 region: CASRRGREGGYTF. The DNA of the CDR3 is TGTGCCAGCAGGAGGGGCAGGGAGGGTGGCTACACCTTC.

V and J are TRBV12-3 or TRBV12-4 and TRBJ2-1; unclear D gene. V lost 8 bases, J lost 9 bases, and 14 bases lay in between. The CDR3 length is 12 residues. The chain's CDR3 is CASAPLSGEQFF. The DNA of the CDR3 is TGTGCCAGCGCTCCCCTATCGGGTGAGCAGTTCTTC.

The chain recombines TRBV4-3 with TRBJ2-2, with D uncertain. CDR3 length: 15 residues. Germline V gene data show CDR1 as LGHNA and CDR2 as YSLEER. V lost 3 bases to trimming and J lost 4 bases, with 12 bases between them. This CDR3 is CASSHGESGTGELFF. Written as DNA, the CDR3 is TGCGCCAGCAGCCACGGAGAATCCGGCACCGGGGAGCTGTTTTTT.

The chain recombines TRBV2 with TRBJ2-3; 10 nucleotides align to TRBD2. Germline V gene lookup returns CDR1 SNHLY and CDR2 FYNNEI. With 7 bases clipped from V and 2 bases from J, the junction kept 3 bases outside the gene matches. The CDR3 has 14 amino acids. The CDR3 here is CASNGLADTDTQYF. In nucleotides, the CDR3 is TGTGCCAGCAATGGACTAGCGGACACAGATACGCAGTATTTT.

V usage is TRBV4-2 and J usage is TRBJ2-1; D is unresolved. Germline V gene sequence: CDR1 LGHNA, CDR2 YNFKEQ. The CDR3 has 13 amino acids. V was pared by 4 bases and J by 7 bases, with 11 bases between. As DNA, the CDR3 is TGTGCCAGCAGCCCCTCCCACCGGAATGAGCAGTTCTTC. This sequence encodes CASSPSHRNEQFF.